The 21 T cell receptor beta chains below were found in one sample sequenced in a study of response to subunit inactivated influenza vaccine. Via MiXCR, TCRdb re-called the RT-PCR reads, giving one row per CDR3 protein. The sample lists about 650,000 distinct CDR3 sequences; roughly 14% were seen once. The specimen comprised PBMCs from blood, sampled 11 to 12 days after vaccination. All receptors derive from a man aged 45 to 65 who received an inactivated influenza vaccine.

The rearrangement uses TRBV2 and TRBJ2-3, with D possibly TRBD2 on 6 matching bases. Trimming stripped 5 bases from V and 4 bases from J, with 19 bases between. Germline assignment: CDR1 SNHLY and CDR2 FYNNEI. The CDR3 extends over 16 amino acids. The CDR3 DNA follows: TGTGCCAGCAGTTTTCCGGGACTCAACATCCCAGATACGCAGTATTTT. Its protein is CASSFPGLNIPDTQYF.

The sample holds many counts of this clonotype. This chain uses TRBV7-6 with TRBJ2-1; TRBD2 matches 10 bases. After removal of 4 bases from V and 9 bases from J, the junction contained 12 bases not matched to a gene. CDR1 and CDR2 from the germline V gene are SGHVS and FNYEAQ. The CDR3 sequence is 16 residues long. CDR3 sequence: CASSSLPQRGGVEQFF. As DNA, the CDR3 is TGTGCCAGCAGCTCCCTTCCCCAGCGGGGGGGCGTTGAGCAGTTCTTC.

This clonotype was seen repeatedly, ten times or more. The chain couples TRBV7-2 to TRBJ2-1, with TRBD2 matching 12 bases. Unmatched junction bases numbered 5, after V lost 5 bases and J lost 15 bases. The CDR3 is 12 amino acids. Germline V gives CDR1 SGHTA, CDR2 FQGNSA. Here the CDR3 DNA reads TGTGCCAGCAGCCTGCTAGCGGGAGGGCCGTTCTTC. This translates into CASSLLAGGPFF. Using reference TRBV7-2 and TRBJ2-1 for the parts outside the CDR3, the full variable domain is GAGVSQSPSNKVTEKGKDVELRCDPISGHTALYWYRQSLGQGLEFLIYFQGNSAPDKSGLPSDRFSAERTGGSVSTLTIQRTQQEDSAVYLCASSLLAGGPFFGPGTRLTVL.

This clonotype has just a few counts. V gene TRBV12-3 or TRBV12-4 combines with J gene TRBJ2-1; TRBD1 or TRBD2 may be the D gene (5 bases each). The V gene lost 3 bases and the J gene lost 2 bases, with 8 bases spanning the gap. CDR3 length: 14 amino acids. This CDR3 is CASSFGTAYNEQFF. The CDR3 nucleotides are TGTGCCAGCAGTTTTGGGACGGCCTACAATGAGCAGTTCTTC.

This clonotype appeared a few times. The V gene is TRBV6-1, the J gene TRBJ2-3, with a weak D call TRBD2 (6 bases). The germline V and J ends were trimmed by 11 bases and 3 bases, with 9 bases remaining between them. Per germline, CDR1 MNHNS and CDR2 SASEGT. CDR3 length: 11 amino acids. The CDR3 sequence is CASGVTDTQYF. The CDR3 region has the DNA TGTGCCTCGGGGGTTACAGATACGCAGTATTTT.

The CDR3 loop is CAISERTMNTEAFF. The DNA of the CDR3 is TGTGCCATCAGTGAGAGGACCATGAACACTGAAGCTTTCTTT. The J gene is TRBJ1-1, the V gene TRBV10-3; no clear D gene. The CDR3 runs 14 residues. From germline, CDR1 is ENHRY and CDR2 SYGVKD. V gave up 2 bases and J gave up 0 bases, with 7 bases separating them.

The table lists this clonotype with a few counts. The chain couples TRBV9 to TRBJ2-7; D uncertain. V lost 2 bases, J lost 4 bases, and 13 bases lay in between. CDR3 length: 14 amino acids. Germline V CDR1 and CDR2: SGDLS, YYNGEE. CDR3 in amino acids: CASSVGPKYYEQYF. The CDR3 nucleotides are TGTGCCAGCAGCGTCGGACCGAAATATTACGAGCAGTACTTC.

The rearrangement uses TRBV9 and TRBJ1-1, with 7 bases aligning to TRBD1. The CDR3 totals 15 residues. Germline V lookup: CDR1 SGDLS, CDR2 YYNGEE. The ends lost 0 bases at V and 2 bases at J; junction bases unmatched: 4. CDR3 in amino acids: CASSVGAGGNTEAFF. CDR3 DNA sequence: TGTGCCAGCAGCGTAGGTGCAGGGGGAAACACTGAAGCTTTCTTT.

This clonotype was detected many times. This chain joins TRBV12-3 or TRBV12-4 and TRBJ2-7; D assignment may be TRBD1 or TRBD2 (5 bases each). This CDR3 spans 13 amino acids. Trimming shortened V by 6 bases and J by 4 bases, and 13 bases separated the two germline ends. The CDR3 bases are TGTGCCAGCAGCGCCCTAGCAGGGTACGAGCAGTACTTC. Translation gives CASSALAGYEQYF.

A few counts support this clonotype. The CDR3 loop is CASSTSGQGAGGYTF. The CDR3 DNA sequence: TGCGCCAGCAGCACCTCCGGGCAGGGGGCTGGCGGCTACACCTTC. The V and J genes are TRBV4-3 and TRBJ1-2; TRBD1 agrees at 8 bases. The CDR3 length is 15 residues. In germline, CDR1 is LGHNA, CDR2 YSLEER. J gave up 8 bases and V 5 bases, and 13 bases lay outside the gene matches.

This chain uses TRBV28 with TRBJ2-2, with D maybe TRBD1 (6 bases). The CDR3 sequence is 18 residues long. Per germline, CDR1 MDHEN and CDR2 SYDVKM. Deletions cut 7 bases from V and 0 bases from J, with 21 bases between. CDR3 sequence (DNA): TGTGCCAGCAACGAACTTCAAAGGGGACACGCGAACACCGGGGAGCTGTTTTTT. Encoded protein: CASNELQRGHANTGELFF.

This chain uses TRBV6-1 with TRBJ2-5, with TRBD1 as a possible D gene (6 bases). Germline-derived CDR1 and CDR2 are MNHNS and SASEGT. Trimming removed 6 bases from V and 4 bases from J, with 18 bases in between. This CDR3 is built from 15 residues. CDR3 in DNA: TGTGCCAGCAGCGGAGGATACGGGACAATAGAGACCCAGTACTTC. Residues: CASSGGYGTIETQYF.

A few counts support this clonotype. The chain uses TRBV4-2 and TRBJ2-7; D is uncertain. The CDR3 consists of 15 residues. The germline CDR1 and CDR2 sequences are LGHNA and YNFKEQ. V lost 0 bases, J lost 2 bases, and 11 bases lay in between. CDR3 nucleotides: TGTGCCAGCAGCCAAGAAATAGTGGGGACCTACGAGCAGTACTTC. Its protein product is CASSQEIVGTYEQYF.

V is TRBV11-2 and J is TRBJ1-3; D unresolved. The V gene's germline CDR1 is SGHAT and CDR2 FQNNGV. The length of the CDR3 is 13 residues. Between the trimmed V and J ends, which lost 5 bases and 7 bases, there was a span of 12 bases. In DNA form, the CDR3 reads TGTGCCAGCAGCCCGGGTACGCGGAACACCATATATTTT. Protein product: CASSPGTRNTIYF.

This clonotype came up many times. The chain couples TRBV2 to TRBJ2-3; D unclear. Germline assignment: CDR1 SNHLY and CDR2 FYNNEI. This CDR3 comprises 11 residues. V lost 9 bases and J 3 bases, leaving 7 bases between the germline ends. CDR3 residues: CARRFTDTQYF. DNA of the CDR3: TGTGCCAGAAGGTTTACAGATACGCAGTATTTT. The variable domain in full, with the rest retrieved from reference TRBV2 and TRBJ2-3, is EPEVTQTPSHQVTQMGQEVILRCVPISNHLYFYWYRQILGQKVEFLVSFYNNEISEKSEIFDDQFSVERPDGSNFTLKIRSTKLEDSAMYFCARRFTDTQYFGPGTRLTVL.

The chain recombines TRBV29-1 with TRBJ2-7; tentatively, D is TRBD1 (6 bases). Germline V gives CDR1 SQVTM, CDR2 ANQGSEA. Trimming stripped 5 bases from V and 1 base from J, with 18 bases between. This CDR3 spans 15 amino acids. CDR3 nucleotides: TGCAGCGTTCTACCCAGTACAGGGCCTTCCTACGAGCAGTACTTC. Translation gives CSVLPSTGPSYEQYF.

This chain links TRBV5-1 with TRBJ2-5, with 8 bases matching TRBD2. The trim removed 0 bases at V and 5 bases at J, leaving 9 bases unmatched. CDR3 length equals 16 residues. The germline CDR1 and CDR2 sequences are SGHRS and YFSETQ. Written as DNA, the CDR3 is TGCGCCAGCAGCTTGGGTGAGGCGTCGGGAGGGGAGACCCAGTACTTC. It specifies CASSLGEASGGETQYF.

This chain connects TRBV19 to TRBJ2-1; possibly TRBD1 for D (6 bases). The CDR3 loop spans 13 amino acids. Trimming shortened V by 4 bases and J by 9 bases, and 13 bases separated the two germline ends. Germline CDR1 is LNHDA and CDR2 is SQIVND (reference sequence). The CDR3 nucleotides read TGTGCCAGTAGTAGGGGGACATTTGGTGAGCAGTTCTTC. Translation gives CASSRGTFGEQFF. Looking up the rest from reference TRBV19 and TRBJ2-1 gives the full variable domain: DGGITQSPKYLFRKEGQNVTLSCEQNLNHDAMYWYRQDPGQGLRLIYYSQIVNDFQKGDIAEGYSVSREKKESFPLTVTSAQKNPTAFYLCASSRGTFGEQFFGPGTRLTVL.

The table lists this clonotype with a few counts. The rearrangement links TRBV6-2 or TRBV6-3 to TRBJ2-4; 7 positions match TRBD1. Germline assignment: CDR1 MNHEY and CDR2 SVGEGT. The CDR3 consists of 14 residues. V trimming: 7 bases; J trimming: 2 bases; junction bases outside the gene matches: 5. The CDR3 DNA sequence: TGTGCCAGCAACCCACAGGGGCCCAAAAACATTCAGTACTTC. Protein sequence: CASNPQGPKNIQYF.

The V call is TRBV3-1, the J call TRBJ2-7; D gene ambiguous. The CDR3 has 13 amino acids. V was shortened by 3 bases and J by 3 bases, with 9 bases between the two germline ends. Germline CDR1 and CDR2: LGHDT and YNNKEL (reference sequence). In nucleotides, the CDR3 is TGTGCCAGCAGCCAGGCTAGTGTCTACGAGCAGTACTTC. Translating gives CASSQASVYEQYF.

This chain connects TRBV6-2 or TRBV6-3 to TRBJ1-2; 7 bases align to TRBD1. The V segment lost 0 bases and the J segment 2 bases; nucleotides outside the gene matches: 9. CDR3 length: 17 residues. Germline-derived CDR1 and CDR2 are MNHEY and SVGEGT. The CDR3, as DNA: TGTGCCAGCAGTTACTCGGGCGCGACAGGGTTCAACTATGGCTACACCTTC. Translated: CASSYSGATGFNYGYTF.